This T cell receptor (beta chain) was observed in a study of identical twins. Germline CDR1 reads SEHNR; CDR2 reads FQNEAQ (reference sequence). The CDR3 extends over 16 amino acids. Trimming at V came to 3 bases and at J to 8 bases, leaving 9 bases not matched to a gene. TCRdb reprocessed the 5' RACE reads via MiXCR and lists one record per CDR3 protein. Counted here are over 250,000 distinct CDR3 sequences, roughly 9.8% occurring once; the ten biggest clones make up 6% to 8.5%. These same records also appear under a second study, on yellow fever vaccine responses in identical twins.

This TCR was recovered from a woman younger than 35 in good health. The chain employs TRBV7-9 and TRBJ2-1, with TRBD2 identical over 11 bases. Sequenced sample: CD8+ T cells sorted from blood. For the CDR3, the DNA is TGTGCCAGCAGCTTTCCTAGCGGGGGGTTCGATGATGAGCAGTTCTTC. It specifies CASSFPSGGFDDEQFF.